Presented here are 13 T cell receptor beta chains from one specimen sequenced in a study of OX40 agonist ivuxolimab in advanced cancers. Assay: immunoSEQ multiplex PCR; the TCRdb copy retains only in-frame clones and omits some. This sample has around 57,000 clones, with approximately 90% found just once. The specimen was CD4+ or CD8+ T cells sorted from blood, collected in a trial of the OX40 agonist ivuxolimab. These receptors were collected from an adult with an advanced solid tumor such as melanoma, head and neck, liver or kidney cancer.

The rearrangement uses TRBV30 and TRBJ1-4; 8 nucleotides align to TRBD1. V gave up 3 bases and J gave up 4 bases; unmatched junction bases: 7. CDR3 length equals 15 residues. Germline CDR1 GTSNPN, CDR2 SVGIG (reference sequence). The DNA of the CDR3 is TGTGCCTGGAGCCAAGGGACAGGCGATAATGAAAAACTGTTTTTT. This encodes CAWSQGTGDNEKLFF.

The gene calls are TRBV19 and TRBJ1-5; D perhaps matches TRBD1 (6 bases). V was clipped by 7 bases and J by 4 bases, with 14 bases between them. The CDR3 is made up of 14 amino acids. Germline CDR1 LNHDA, CDR2 SQIVND (reference sequence). CDR3 sequence (DNA): TGTGCCAGTACCATGGGGGGGGCGAATCAGCCCCAGCATTTT. It yields the protein CASTMGGANQPQHF.

In this sample, this clone turned up a few times. Additional DNA sequences in this sample encode the identical CDR3. The V gene is TRBV30, the J gene TRBJ1-1, with D possibly matching TRBD1 (5 bases). The CDR3 consists of 13 residues. V shed 0 bases and J shed 4 bases, with 9 bases lying between them. Germline CDR1 is GTSNPN and CDR2 is SVGIG (reference sequence). The CDR3 sequence is CAWSVLRGTEAFF. The CDR3, as DNA: TGTGCCTGGAGTGTACTGAGGGGCACTGAAGCTTTCTTT.

The chain is built from TRBV4-3 and TRBJ1-1; 8 nucleotides agree with TRBD1. The V gene end was trimmed by 2 bases and the J gene end by 5 bases; junction bases not matched to a gene: 7. This CDR3 region has 15 residues. The germline CDR1 and CDR2 sequences are LGHNA and YSLEER. The CDR3 DNA reads TGCGCCAGCAGCCAACTAACAGGGGGTGGTACTGAAGCTTTCTTT. Protein sequence: CASSQLTGGGTEAFF.

CDR3 loop: CASSLVLAGVGAYEQYF. The CDR3 DNA sequence: TGTGCCAGCAGCTTAGTCCTAGCGGGGGTTGGCGCCTACGAGCAGTACTTC. The chain recombines TRBV7-8 with TRBJ2-7; TRBD2 matches at 10 bases. V lost 1 base, J lost 2 bases, and 8 bases stayed unmatched. The germline V gene encodes CDR1 SGHVS and CDR2 FQNEAQ. The CDR3 runs to 17 residues.

V is TRBV6-6 and J is TRBJ2-1, with 13 nucleotides matching TRBD2. Germline-derived CDR1 and CDR2 are MNHNY and SVGAGI (reference sequence). With V trimmed by 2 bases and J by 7 bases, 5 bases remained unmatched. The CDR3 extends over 16 amino acids. The CDR3 reads CASSYQPGLAGNEQFF. The DNA of the CDR3 is TGTGCCAGCAGTTACCAACCGGGACTAGCGGGGAATGAGCAGTTCTTC.

The chain employs TRBV6-5 and TRBJ2-1, with TRBD2 matching 8 bases. With 5 bases clipped from V and 9 bases from J, the junction kept 6 bases outside the gene matches. Germline CDR1 reads MNHEY; CDR2 reads SVGAGI. The CDR3 is 13 amino acids. CDR3 nucleotide sequence: TGTGCCAGCAGTCATGGGACTAGGGCTGAGCAGTTCTTC. Translating it yields CASSHGTRAEQFF.

The V and J genes are TRBV5-8 and TRBJ2-1, with a weak D call TRBD2 (5 bases). The CDR3 sequence is 15 residues long. V lost 2 bases to trimming and J lost 7 bases, with 16 bases between them. Per germline, CDR1 SGHTS and CDR2 YDEGEE. In nucleotides, the CDR3 is TGTGCCAGCAGCTTTAGCGTGACTAACCAAAATGAGCAGTTCTTC. Translated: CASSFSVTNQNEQFF.

This chain connects TRBV30 to TRBJ1-2; D is undetermined. CDR1 and CDR2 (germline): GTSNPN, SVGIG (reference sequence). V was trimmed by 3 bases and J by 3 bases, leaving 11 bases between them. The CDR3 covers 13 residues. CDR3 amino acids: CAWSGDWDYGYTF. The CDR3 DNA sequence: TGTGCCTGGAGCGGAGACTGGGACTATGGCTACACCTTC. Based on the CDR3 plus reference TRBV30 and TRBJ1-2, the full variable domain is SQTIHQWPATLVQPVGSPLSLECTVEGTSNPNLYWYRQAAGRGLQLLFYSVGIGQISSEVPQNLSASRPQDRQFILSSKKLLLSDSGFYLCAWSGDWDYGYTFGSGTRLTVV.

This chain links TRBV19 with TRBJ1-2, with TRBD1 matching 7 bases. Germline CDR1 LNHDA, CDR2 SQIVND (reference sequence). Losses at the gene ends were 1 base for V and 5 bases for J; bases not matched to a gene: 1. The CDR3 contains 13 residues. CDR3 bases: TGTGCCAGTAGTATAGCGACAGGGTATGGCTACACCTTC. This translates into CASSIATGYGYTF.

The V call is TRBV6-1, the J call TRBJ1-3; D not certain. The CDR3 sequence is 11 residues long. Looked up from germline, CDR1 is MNHNS and CDR2 is SASEGT. Trimming removed 6 bases at V and 3 bases at J, with 3 bases between. CDR3 sequence reads: CASRFGNTIYF. CDR3 nucleotide sequence: TGTGCCAGCAGATTTGGAAACACCATATATTTT.

This chain joins TRBV9 and TRBJ2-3; 12 bases agree with TRBD2. Germline V lookup: CDR1 SGDLS, CDR2 YYNGEE. Unmatched junction bases numbered 3, after V lost 1 base and J lost 6 bases. The CDR3 has 15 amino acids. In DNA, the CDR3 is TGTGCCAGCAGCGTAAGACTAGCGGGGGTGGATACGCAGTATTTT. It encodes CASSVRLAGVDTQYF. The complete variable domain, with remaining parts taken from reference TRBV9 and TRBJ2-3, reads DSGVTQTPKHLITATGQRVTLRCSPRSGDLSVYWYQQSLDQGLQFLIQYYNGEERAKGNILERFSAQQFPDLHSELNLSSLELGDSALYFCASSVRLAGVDTQYFGPGTRLTVL.

The count of this clone is one. V is TRBV30 and J is TRBJ2-3, with a weak D call TRBD2 (7 bases). Germline CDR1 is GTSNPN and CDR2 is SVGIG (reference sequence). This CDR3 is 15 amino acids long. The V and J ends lost 3 bases and 0 bases respectively, with 13 bases between them. The CDR3 region is CAWSLGGASTDTQYF. In DNA form, the CDR3 reads TGTGCCTGGAGCTTGGGGGGGGCTAGCACAGATACGCAGTATTTT. The entire variable domain, with the rest obtained from reference TRBV30 and TRBJ2-3, is as follows: SQTIHQWPATLVQPVGSPLSLECTVEGTSNPNLYWYRQAAGRGLQLLFYSVGIGQISSEVPQNLSASRPQDRQFILSSKKLLLSDSGFYLCAWSLGGASTDTQYFGPGTRLTVL.